These T cell receptor beta chains were read from a single sample in a study of Ad26.COV2.S vaccination and SARS-CoV-2 variants. Only in-frame clones appear in the TCRdb table, and some are missing; sequencing was by immunoSEQ multiplex PCR. In the table there are around 340,000 clones, 75% to 90% of which are singletons. This sample comprised peripheral blood, obtained in a trial of Ad26.COV2.S vaccine versus placebo. The receptors were gathered from a person aged 18 to 65 who received the Ad26.COV2.S COVID-19 vaccine or a placebo. Each CDR3 is given without its conserved first and last residue.

v_call,j_call,cdr3_aa
TRBV21-1,TRBJ1-1,ASSKATQGGRITEAF
TRBV2,TRBJ2-5,ASSGDTQETQY
TRBV9,TRBJ1-6,ASSVAPPGNSPLH
TRBV4-3,TRBJ2-1,ASSQDRAVGANEQF
TRBV5-1,TRBJ1-1,ASSLEAGGRTEAF
TRBV18,TRBJ2-1,ASSPFAGGNSYNEQF
TRBV28,TRBJ2-7,ASDAPGLAHEQY
TRBV10-3,TRBJ1-2,AISESKQGKDGYT
TRBV27,TRBJ2-3,ASSFLYSSTDTQY
TRBV28,TRBJ2-5,ASSSAGEGEETQY
TRBV11-1,TRBJ2-3,ASSLNGQGAGDTQY
TRBV29-1,TRBJ2-7,SVAPGASSEQY
TRBV4-2,TRBJ1-1,ASSQDRGGSGSTEAF
TRBV5-3,TRBJ1-1,ATRSSNTEAF
TRBV10-3,TRBJ1-5,AISESIGGGNQPQH
TRBV18,TRBJ2-5,ASSPSGVETQY
TRBV9,TRBJ2-3,ASRGQDGDTQY
TRBV7-6,TRBJ1-1,ASSTGEATGYTEAF
TRBV30,TRBJ2-1,AWRGYGPGIRSYNEQF
TRBV6-5,TRBJ2-7,ASSPSGLAGPEQY
TRBV7-2,TRBJ2-5,ASSPLGLAGVETQY
TRBV19,TRBJ1-1,ASSITQGYDTNTEAF
TRBV27,TRBJ2-7,ASSGRGLAYEQY
TRBV7-2,TRBJ2-1,ASSPSPGLPINEQF
TRBV7-2,TRBJ2-1,ASSRWTSGRTYEQF
TRBV19,TRBJ2-2,ASLLGGELF
TRBV9,TRBJ1-2,ASSVEGASYGYT
TRBV28,TRBJ2-7,ASSPPGTGTLEQY